The entry that follows covers one T cell receptor beta chain sequence. As yet, its antigen is unknown. The V gene's germline CDR1 is SGHTA and CDR2 FQGNSA. V was pared by 4 bases and J by 5 bases, with 8 bases between. This CDR3 is built from 12 residues. The sample is drawn from a study of a mutant IDH1 vaccine in newly diagnosed glioma. Study overall: Initiation of the vaccine course occurred 4-6 weeks after radiotherapy alone, or alongside temozolomide cycles. Of treated patients, 62.5% were men and roughly 40% women, averaging around 44 years.

Time point given: week 23, last vaccination. Alongside topical imiquimod, each dose of vaccine comprised 300 ug of mutant IDH1 20-mer peptide. The astrocytomas were IDH1-mutant, ATRX-negative, and WHO grade 3 or 4. Only in-frame clones appear in the TCRdb table, and some are missing; sequencing was by immunoSEQ multiplex PCR. The data hold approximately 60,000 clones, with 85% to 90% observed a single time. The source is a middle-aged man with glioma. This sequence joins TRBV7-2 and TRBJ2-5; D is perhaps TRBD2 (5 bases). Sequencing used PBMCs, obtained from a glioma patient whose treatment included an IDH1 peptide vaccine. The CDR3 spells CASSYTGETQYF. The CDR3 DNA reads TGTGCCAGCAGCTATACGGGGGAGACCCAGTACTTC.